The entry below describes one TCR beta chain. What this receptor recognizes is not known. Qualities for individual bases were not recorded, and no much larger clone is one base off. Patients were selected for having adequate residual fresh-frozen tumor tissue and more than two years of available survival data. Molecular status otherwise varied across the glioblastoma patients, but none of them carried an isocitrate dehydrogenase mutation. PBMC collection took place before vaccination, two weeks after the third vaccination, and at tumor progression if progression occurred. The Qiagen DNeasy Blood extraction Kit was used to extract genomic DNA. The source of the sample is a study of glioma-infiltrating T cells after dendritic cell vaccination (dated by TCRdb to 2016 to 2017). Notes on the research overall: A cohort of approximately 15 glioblastoma patients from Phase I and II dendritic cell vaccination trials was included, of whom 9 were newly diagnosed and 6 had recurrent disease. Autologous tumor lysate-pulsed dendritic cell vaccination was administered to the patients between about 2003 and 2012. To make the vaccine, monocyte-derived dendritic cells were cultured for less than nine days with IL-4 and GM-CSF and then pulsed overnight with autologous tumor lysate. Each patient got three intradermal injections of the dendritic cell vaccine, spaced at biweekly intervals, in the arm below the axilla. Deep sequencing of TCR beta CDR3 regions was used to quantify tumor-infiltrating lymphocyte content and compare tumor and blood repertoires in dendritic cell-vaccinated glioblastoma patients. Survival after dendritic cell vaccination was correlated with TCR sequencing metrics, such as TIL content and the overlap between tumor and blood repertoires. What the study reported, not specific to this receptor: No direct relationship between TCR clonality and survival was found, suggesting that a diverse polyclonal response may matter. The cohort was small and heterogeneous, only a few patients had full blood and tumor sets, and even fewer had initial-recurrent tumor pairs. The three-group TCR overlap response model was characterized as speculative, and prospective validation of the model was stated to be required. Higher estimated pretreatment TIL content predicted longer time to progression and overall survival after dendritic cell vaccination.

TCRB CDR3 regions were amplified from about 2 ug genomic DNA, or all available DNA if less, using the immunoSEQ assay. The multiplex PCR employed 60 forward primers targeting TCR V beta segments and 13 reverse primers targeting J beta segments. To estimate the number of reads per starting template, synthetic control templates were added to each sample at limiting dilution. The Illumina HiSeq System generated 87 bp sequencing reads. The authors' pipeline ran thus. PCR and sequencing errors were removed by a nearest neighbor algorithm that merged closely related sequences. TCR overlap was defined as the percentage of unique tumor TCR beta sequences that were also present in the same patient's peripheral blood. TCRdb limited this immuneACCESS table to in-frame rearrangements with V and J called. A share of clones is missing; checked studies link under half to unresolved V genes, and the rest is unexplained. Clone size and V and J calls were adopted from that table, with D and trimming inferred from the DNA. This sample lists about 73,000 clones; over 75% were detected once. 2.1% of the sample lies in the top ten.

There are 12 amino acids in the CDR3, from cysteine to phenylalanine inclusive. Only the CDR3 part of the read is kept: 36 bases, read in frame from the first base. V and J are truncated by 2 bases and 8 bases respectively, leaving an intervening sequence of 9 bases. The germline V gene (reference sequence) supplies CDR1 WNHNN and CDR2 SYGVQD. The TCR comes from a human donor with glioblastoma. This specimen was blood, taken before dendritic cell vaccination. The rearranged segments are TRBV10-1 and TRBJ1-2, with no confident D gene call. The DNA sequence reads TGCGCCAGCAGTGAGAGGCGGCGAGGCTACACCTTC. Translated, it reads CASSERRRGYTF.